This entry lists 12 T cell receptor beta chains sequenced from one sample in a study of T cell responses to AZD1222 COVID-19 vaccine. Only in-frame clones appear in the TCRdb table, and some are missing; sequencing was by immunoSEQ multiplex PCR. This table has around 110,000 clones, about 90% appearing once. The material sequenced was peripheral blood, taken on day 0 of AZD1222 vaccination. Receptors were obtained from an adult in good health.

CDR3 region: CASSTLPGVLGEQYF. Here the CDR3 DNA reads TGTGCCAGCAGCACCCTCCCGGGGGTTCTAGGCGAGCAGTACTTC. The chain recombines TRBV11-2 with TRBJ2-7; TRBD2 might be the D (6 bases). Trimming stripped 5 bases from V and 6 bases from J, with 20 bases between. The CDR3 consists of 15 residues. Per the germline V gene, CDR1 is SGHAT and CDR2 is FQNNGV.

V is TRBV5-1 and J is TRBJ1-2; no firm D call. From germline, CDR1 is SGHRS and CDR2 YFSETQ. V gave up 0 bases and J gave up 2 bases, with 8 bases separating them. The length of the CDR3 is 14 residues. The CDR3 reads CASSLDTGNYGYTF. CDR3 DNA sequence: TGCGCCAGCAGCTTGGATACGGGGAACTATGGCTACACCTTC.

J is TRBJ1-5 and V is TRBV6-8; D possibly corresponds to TRBD1 (6 bases). CDR1 and CDR2 from the germline V gene are MNHGY and SAAAGT. The V gene lost 5 bases and the J gene lost 5 bases, with 10 bases spanning the gap. The CDR3 extends over 13 amino acids. CDR3 DNA sequence: TGTGCCAGCAGTCGACAGGATGATCAGCCCCAGCATTTT. Encoded protein: CASSRQDDQPQHF.

This clone was detected only once. This chain uses TRBV9 with TRBJ1-2, with a weak D call TRBD1 (5 bases). Germline V gene lookup returns CDR1 SGDLS and CDR2 YYNGEE. The germline V and J ends were trimmed by 3 bases and 1 base, with 13 bases remaining between them. There are 15 residues in the CDR3. CDR3 bases: TGTGCCAGCAGCGGGGCAGGGTTAAGTAACTATGGCTACACCTTC. Amino acid sequence: CASSGAGLSNYGYTF. The full variable domain, with the rest looked up from reference TRBV9 and TRBJ1-2, is DSGVTQTPKHLITATGQRVTLRCSPRSGDLSVYWYQQSLDQGLQFLIQYYNGEERAKGNILERFSAQQFPDLHSELNLSSLELGDSALYFCASSGAGLSNYGYTFGSGTRLTVV.

V usage is TRBV3-1 (or the pseudogene TRBV3-2) and J usage is TRBJ1-1; TRBD1 matches at 7 bases. The trim removed 4 bases at V and 3 bases at J, leaving 5 bases unmatched. This CDR3 is built from 14 residues. Germline values: CDR1 LGHDT, CDR2 YNNKEL (reference sequence). Here the CDR3 DNA reads TGTGCCAGCAGCCCGACAGGGTCGGACACTGAAGCTTTCTTT. Protein sequence: CASSPTGSDTEAFF.

A note on this clone: This specimen includes other DNA sequences encoding the same CDR3. The V gene is TRBV12-3 or TRBV12-4, the J gene TRBJ2-7; TRBD1 agrees at 7 bases. V lost 5 bases and J lost 4; bases outside the gene matches: 5. CDR3 length equals 13 residues. CDR3 region: CASSPGTVYEQYF. As DNA, the CDR3 is TGTGCCAGCAGTCCAGGGACAGTTTACGAGCAGTACTTC.

This sequence joins TRBV11-2 and TRBJ2-3; no clear D. V lost 3 bases, J lost 2 bases, and 0 bases lay in between. This CDR3 has 11 amino acids. Germline V CDR1 and CDR2: SGHAT, FQNNGV. The DNA of the CDR3 is TGTGCCAGCAGCTTCACAGATACGCAGTATTTT. It is translated as CASSFTDTQYF.

This sequence joins TRBV27 and TRBJ2-7, with 8 bases lining up with TRBD1. CDR3 size: 14 residues. The junction had 3 bases not matched to a gene; V was cut back by 1 base and J by 4 bases. Germline loops: CDR1 MNHEY, CDR2 SMNVEV (reference sequence). CDR3 DNA: TGTGCCAGCAGTTTATGGCAGGGGGCGTACGAGCAGTACTTC. Its translation is CASSLWQGAYEQYF.

J is TRBJ1-1 and V is TRBV19; D gene unclear. Trimming stripped 6 bases from V and 1 base from J, with 3 bases between. Germline CDR1 and CDR2: LNHDA and SQIVND (reference sequence). This CDR3 spans 11 amino acids. The CDR3 spells CASSWNTEAFF. For the CDR3, the DNA is TGTGCCAGTAGCTGGAACACTGAAGCTTTCTTT.

This rearrangement joins TRBV5-1 to TRBJ1-4, with D maybe TRBD1 (5 bases). This CDR3 has 17 residues. Germline V gene lookup returns CDR1 SGHRS and CDR2 YFSETQ. Trimming took off 1 base at V and 3 bases at J, with 16 bases between the two ends. The CDR3 coding sequence is TGCGCCAGCAGCTTGTATACCCAGGGAGATTCTAATGAAAAACTGTTTTTT. It encodes CASSLYTQGDSNEKLFF.

The chain uses TRBV27 and TRBJ1-3; D call uncertain. V was clipped by 5 bases and J by 5 bases, with 7 bases between them. The CDR3 sequence is 12 residues long. CDR1 and CDR2 from the germline V gene are MNHEY and SMNVEV (reference sequence). CDR3 region: CASSHSRNTIYF. CDR3 coding DNA: TGTGCCAGCAGTCACTCCCGAAACACCATATATTTT.

V is TRBV28 and J is TRBJ2-3; D gene unclear. CDR3 length: 12 amino acids. The germline gives CDR1 MDHEN, CDR2 SYDVKM. V was shortened by 6 bases and J by 6 bases, with 10 bases between the two germline ends. CDR3: CASRLKGDTQYF. The CDR3 region has the DNA TGTGCCAGCAGACTAAAGGGTGATACGCAGTATTTT.